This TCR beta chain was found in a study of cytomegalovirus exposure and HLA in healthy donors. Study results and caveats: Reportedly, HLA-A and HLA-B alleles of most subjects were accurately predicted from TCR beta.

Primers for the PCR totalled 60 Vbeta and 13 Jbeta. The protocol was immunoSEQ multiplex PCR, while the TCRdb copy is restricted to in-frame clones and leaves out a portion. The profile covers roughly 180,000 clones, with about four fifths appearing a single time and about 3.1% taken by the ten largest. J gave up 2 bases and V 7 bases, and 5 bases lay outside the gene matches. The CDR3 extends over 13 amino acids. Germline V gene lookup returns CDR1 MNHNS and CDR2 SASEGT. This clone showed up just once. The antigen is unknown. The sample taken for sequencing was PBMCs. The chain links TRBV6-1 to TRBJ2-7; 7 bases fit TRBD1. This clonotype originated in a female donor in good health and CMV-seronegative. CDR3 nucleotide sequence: TGTGCCAGCAAGAGGGGGCAGACCTACGAGCAGTACTTC. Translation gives CASKRGQTYEQYF.